This T cell receptor (beta chain) was identified in a study of PD-L1 blockade in urothelial cancer. Study-wide context: From 0 to 3 prior chemotherapy regimens had been given to the patients. When blood samples were assessed, the median T cell count was about 140,000.

Some clones are missing from TCRdb's copy, which holds only in-frame ones; the method was immunoSEQ multiplex PCR. Of under 25,000 clones in the sample, under 95% are singletons; the top ten hold roughly 10%. This clone has a single count. The CDR3 is made up of 16 amino acids. V shed 1 base and J shed 6 bases, with 19 bases lying between them. The germline V gene encodes CDR1 LGHNA and CDR2 YSLEER. Time point given: peripheral blood 6 weeks after treatment start. Between 1 and 8 samples, pretreatment and on-treatment, were given by each patient. Source: PBMCs, taken around atezolizumab (anti-PD-L1) treatment. The clonotype comes from a woman aged 60-75 years with urothelial cancer. The chain has TRBV4-3 and TRBJ2-7; D might be TRBD2 (6 bases). CDR3 in DNA: TGCGCCAGCAGCCAAGGATCGAGCGGGTACCTCCGCGAGCAGTACTTC. Translated: CASSQGSSGYLREQYF.